This T cell receptor beta chain was sequenced during a study of cytomegalovirus exposure and HLA in healthy donors. Of note for this clone: The target antigen is unknown.

The length of the CDR3 is 13 residues. The germline CDR1 and CDR2 sequences are MNHEY and SMNVEV (reference sequence). J was trimmed by 3 bases and V by 10 bases; bases with no gene match: 2. PCR was performed using 60 Vbeta and 13 Jbeta primers. Only in-frame clones appear in the TCRdb table, and some are missing; sequencing was by immunoSEQ multiplex PCR. The sample holds about 190,000 clones, approximately 79% seen once. Study observations and caveats: In a later analysis, TCR association rates varied by HLA locus: DRB1 most, HLA-C fewest.

The chain combines TRBV27 with TRBJ2-7; 14 bases are a match to TRBD2. This clonotype was sampled from a young woman in good health and CMV-seronegative. Sequencing used PBMCs. CDR3 DNA: TGTGCCACAGGACTAGCGGGGGGCTACGAGCAGTACTTC. Translation: CATGLAGGYEQYF.